Reported below is one T cell receptor beta chain. No antigen is known for it. Base qualities were left out, and no much larger clone turns up one base away. This entry comes from a study of cytomegalovirus exposure and HLA in healthy donors (dated by TCRdb to between 2016 and 2019). Some background on the complete study: An earlier analysis of several hundred of the donors reported about 250 Gb of sequence data and 120 million or so unique TCR beta sequences from around 200 million T cells. The study combined high-throughput TCR immunosequencing, statistical association of individual TCRs with disease status, and machine learning to predict cytomegalovirus infection status. In a later genetic analysis, genome-wide SNP genotypes for about 55% of the roughly 670 donors were used, and that subset was treated as a discovery cohort. On average, roughly 240,000 unique TCR beta nucleotide sequences were sequenced per donor among a few hundred genotyped donors of the cohort, with 15% to 20% of those sequences being non-productive. The study aimed to test whether cataloging public T cell receptors could reveal signatures of past pathogen exposure. The genetic ancestry cluster associated with self-reported Caucasian donors included 81% of the 350 to 500 genotyped donors. A separate validation cohort of roughly 130 different subjects was used in addition to the approximately 700-subject first cohort. An earlier analysis of 587 of the donors used high-throughput TCR beta sequencing to judge whether each TCR beta V gene segment behaved as functional or pseudogenic. Approximately 300 gigabases of sequencing data and approximately 91 million unique TCR sequences made up an early release that covered approximately 620 HLA-typed donors. All discovery cohort repertoires had been generated using a single sequencing platform. In the later analysis, no new phenotypic data were used to find candidate immune exposures; instead, reliance was placed on TCR beta sequences and their occurrence across donors. A later analysis re-analyzed previously published TCR beta repertoires from 500 to 700 donors and added high-resolution HLA genotyping to study TCR occurrence patterns. Because of strong linkage in the cohort, a few DR-DQ haplotypes were treated as single units for association and clustering. HLA typing covered class I and class II loci at four-digit resolution. The study used immunosequencing to profile the T cell repertoires of more than 650 subjects and linked those repertoires to cytomegalovirus serostatus. The number of donors typed differed by locus, with about 629-640 for A, B, C, DRB1 and DQB1, around 500 for DQA1, 600 to 610 for DPA1, and some 470 for DPB1. Donor age, sex, ethnicity and CMV serostatus were compiled together with the repertoire data.

The cysteine opens and the phenylalanine closes a CDR3 of 14 amino acids. The CDR3 DNA has 42 bases and is translated from base 1. Based on the germline V gene, the CDR1 and CDR2 sequences are SGHRS and YFSETQ. Trimmed from V: 8 bases; trimmed from J: 3 bases; junction bases lacking a gene match: 10. Preparation of the library involved the immunoSEQ multiplex PCR assay. For the multiplex PCR, a mixture combining 60 forward primers for TCR Vbeta segments and 13 reverse primers for TCR Jbeta segments was used. Amplification of the CDR3 region of rearranged TCR beta genes was performed with a multiplex PCR assay on genomic DNA. The amplified TCR beta libraries were sequenced on the Illumina HiSeq System as 87-base-pair reads. The published analysis was carried out like this. In a later analysis, around 80 million unique TCR beta chains were counted across the 650 to 750 repertoires, and roughly 11 million of these chains were shared by at least two donors. Raw reads were error-corrected and collapsed into unique sequences with a nearest-neighbor algorithm that merged closely related sequences to remove PCR and sequencing errors. V, D and J gene segments were assigned by aligning CDR3 sequences to IMGT reference sequences. For a sequence to be retained, a match of at least six nucleotides to both a V gene segment and a J gene segment was required. Rearrangements were classified as productive when the CDR3 lacked stop codons and remained in frame with V and J, and all other rearrangements were classified as non-productive. Following IMGT convention, CDR3 was defined as the stretch from the second conserved V-encoded cysteine up to the conserved J-encoded phenylalanine. In an earlier analysis of 550 to 650 of the donors, sequences lacking an unambiguous match to a single V gene segment were excluded. An earlier analysis of several hundred of the donors called V segments functional above 56.7% productive rearrangements and segregating when the between-donor standard deviation exceeded 5%. To diagnose cytomegalovirus status from the catalog of TCR beta chain sequences, a statistical classification framework was built. A later analysis assigned V and J genes by comparing TCR nucleotide sequences with IMGT/GENE-DB human TR gene sequences. The TCRdist pipeline was used in a later analysis to assign CDR3 sequences and most-parsimonious VDJ recombination scenarios. In a later analysis, each TCR beta chain was defined by its CDR3 amino acid sequence together with its V-gene family, and reads lacking a unique V-gene family were excluded. As a way to deal with suspected cross-contamination and a sequencing artifact, a later analysis dropped hundreds of nucleotide sequences that were highly shared and had low generation probability. In a later analysis, a clonal expansion index was calculated for each public chain from normalized within-repertoire ranks of inferred template counts. In a later analysis, generation probabilities were computed with a VDJ recombination model fitted to out-of-frame rearrangements, and the resulting probabilities were checked against IGoR. A later analysis scored TCR-TCR, TCR-HLA and TCR-CMV co-occurrence with hypergeometric tests, applying a repertoire-size bias correction to TCR pairs. In a later analysis, false discovery rates were estimated by permuting HLA or CMV assignments 20 times. In a later analysis, co-occurring TCRs were grouped using DBSCAN, with TCRdist sequence similarity added in when clustering inside HLA-allele-positive subsets. Repertoires with fewer than 30,000 or more than 120,000 public chains, plus five repertoires with anomalous nucleotide sharing, were excluded from co-occurrence clustering. The source is immuneACCESS, and TCRdb retained only in-frame sequences with V and J called. Part of the clones is not carried over; for the studies checked, unresolved V genes explain less than half of this, and the remainder is unexplained. V and J calls plus clone size are reproduced from that table; the DNA served to infer D and trimming. This sample has roughly 130,000 clones in its table, and 75% to 85% of those were observed once. Of the sample, just under 3% falls within the top ten clones.

In total, about 650 healthy bone marrow donors made up the cohort. At the time of sampling, all cohort members were nominally healthy, though unrecorded immune exposures were likely present. The donor was CMV seropositive and belonged to the group of 270 or so seropositive cohort members. Each donor provided a peripheral blood sample, and peripheral blood mononuclear cells were used for TCR beta sequencing. The Qiagen DNeasy Blood Extraction Kit was used to extract genomic DNA from the blood cell samples. Beyond this particular receptor, the publication reports: Compared with equally common non-associated chains, HLA-associated TCR beta chains in a later analysis were more clonally expanded and had lower generation probabilities. The classifier was reported to diagnose cytomegalovirus status with high specificity and sensitivity in both the original and validation cohorts. According to a later analysis, most CMV-associated TCR beta chains appeared to be HLA-restricted, and the HLA associations seemed to be driven largely by CMV exposure. A later genetic analysis associated a missense DCLRE1C variant with V-gene and J-gene trimming of TCR beta chains, and an independent cohort replicated the association. CMV serostatus was the only immune exposure information available for the cohort. At a false discovery rate of 0.05, a later analysis linked some 17,000 TCR beta sequences to specific HLA alleles. The earlier analysis of a few hundred of the donors excluded roughly 17 rarely observed V segments, including chromosome 9 orphons, because counts were too low. Across donors, most TCR sequences were observed very rarely, whereas some public TCRs were present in many individuals. In an earlier analysis of a few hundred of the donors, most TCR beta V segments were observed in productive rearrangements about 87% or about 30% of the time, broadly matching IMGT annotations. A further reported finding was that TCR beta sequences accurately predicted the HLA-A and HLA-B alleles for most subjects in the first cohort. In a later analysis, several top co-occurrence clusters were reported to appear linked to parvovirus B19, influenza, CMV and Epstein-Barr virus. When HLA alleles, especially DR and DQ, strongly co-occurred, TCR associations were difficult to assign to individual alleles. According to a later analysis, TCR association rates differed among HLA loci, with DRB1 alleles showing the most associated TCRs and HLA-C alleles showing the fewest. According to a later genetic analysis, donors in an Asian-associated ancestry cluster had fewer N-insertions in productive TCRs than the roughly 670-donor mean. In vitro tests confirmed that three of the cytomegalovirus-associated TCR beta chains recognize cytomegalovirus antigens. Because the 87-base-pair reads could not distinguish some IMGT-functional V segments, including TRBV6-2 and TRBV6-3, those segments were excluded. A group of highly shared sequence variants was considered likely to be a technical artifact of the sequencing pipeline. Correlated functional status among segregating V segments might reflect linkage disequilibrium, but an unknown experimental factor could not be ruled out. Roughly uniform sequencing depth across donors was assumed in presence/absence analyses, although this assumption may not hold. According to the authors, the approach could potentially be generalized to other disease states and immunological phenotypes. The study gave a list of under 200 TCR beta chains associated with cytomegalovirus. This cohort had only TCR beta chains sequenced, and the lack of alpha or paired-chain data limited which features could be detected. HLA typing was unavailable for some donors at each locus, so association tests used only the typed subset.

This receptor was obtained from a young woman in good health and CMV-seropositive. Input material: PBMCs. The rearranged segments are TRBV5-1 and TRBJ2-5; TRBD2 agrees with 7 junctional bases. This receptor has the CDR3 CASNSGGGKETQYF. The sequenced DNA: TGCGCCAGTAACAGTGGGGGGGGAAAAGAGACCCAGTACTTC.